Shown below are 22 T cell receptor beta chains from a single sample sequenced in a study of T cell responses to AZD1222 COVID-19 vaccine. Clones were read by immunoSEQ multiplex PCR, and TCRdb kept only the in-frame ones, dropping some. The table records 180,000 or so clones, nearly 95% of them present only once. The input for sequencing was peripheral blood, taken 28 days after the second AZD1222 dose. All receptors derive from an adult who received the AZD1222 COVID-19 vaccine.

This chain links TRBV5-1 with TRBJ2-1, with D maybe TRBD2 (6 bases). CDR3 length: 15 residues. From germline, CDR1 is SGHRS and CDR2 YFSETQ. The V end was cut by 4 bases, the J end by 8 bases, with 19 bases between. The DNA of the CDR3 is TGCGCCAGCAGCCCACTCCAGCGGGCATTACATGAGCAGTTCTTC. It codes for CASSPLQRALHEQFF.

The rearrangement joins TRBV7-3 to TRBJ2-3; D not certain. Germline V gives CDR1 SGHTA, CDR2 FQGTGA. The CDR3 covers 13 residues. Trimming cost V 4 bases and J 5 bases, with 10 bases left between them. The CDR3 bases are TGTGCCAGCAGCTCGACCGGTGTAGATACGCAGTATTTT. Its translation: CASSSTGVDTQYF.

The V gene is TRBV12-3 or TRBV12-4, the J gene TRBJ1-5; a possible D gene is TRBD1 (5 bases). V shed 7 bases and J shed 5 bases, with 12 bases lying between them. This CDR3 spans 13 amino acids. CDR3 nucleotides: TGTGCCAGCACTCGCGGGGGAGATCAGCCCCAGCATTTT. Its translation is CASTRGGDQPQHF.

The chain recombines TRBV6-5 with TRBJ1-2; TRBD1 is a possible D gene (6 bases). From germline, CDR1 is MNHEY and CDR2 SVGAGI. Deletions cut 5 bases from V and 7 bases from J, with 14 bases between. The CDR3 runs 13 residues. The CDR3 region is CASSMDSLLGYTF. The DNA of the CDR3 is TGTGCCAGCAGTATGGACAGTCTCCTTGGCTACACCTTC.

The chain links TRBV3-1 (or the pseudogene TRBV3-2) to TRBJ2-7; the D gene is possibly TRBD1 (6 bases). Germline CDR1 and CDR2: LGHDT and YNNKEL (reference sequence). The ends were cut back, 2 bases at V and 5 bases at J, with 19 bases in the middle. CDR3 length: 16 amino acids. CDR3 nucleotides: TGTGCCAGCAGCCAACCTACAGGGTTGAGAAGGGACGAGCAGTACTTC. Translating it yields CASSQPTGLRRDEQYF.

The chain couples TRBV2 to TRBJ2-2, with D possibly called TRBD1 or TRBD2 (5 bases each). CDR3 length: 14 amino acids. Trimming left V 10 bases short and J 4 bases short, with 16 bases between. The germline CDR1 and CDR2 sequences are SNHLY and FYNNEI. CDR3 residues: CATTSQGRTGELFF. The DNA for the CDR3 is TGTGCCACCACATCTCAGGGACGCACCGGGGAGCTGTTTTTT.

This clone was detected only a few times. This chain connects TRBV6-4 to TRBJ1-1; D gene uncertain. The V gene's germline CDR1 is MRHNA and CDR2 SNTAGT. This CDR3 comprises 13 residues. V lost 5 bases to trimming and J lost 4 bases, with 11 bases between them. Here the CDR3 reads CASSKTEGTEAFF. The CDR3 DNA is TGTGCCAGCAGTAAAACGGAGGGCACTGAAGCTTTCTTT.

The chain uses TRBV2 and TRBJ1-1; TRBD1 might be the D (5 bases). V lost 6 bases to trimming and J lost 4 bases, with 15 bases between them. The CDR3 is 14 residues long. In germline, CDR1 is SNHLY, CDR2 FYNNEI. The CDR3, as DNA: TGTGCCAGCAGGGGGACGGGGCAGGGCACTGAAGCTTTCTTT. Translated: CASRGTGQGTEAFF.

This sequence joins TRBV7-9 and TRBJ1-5; a possible D gene is TRBD1 (6 bases). Trimming took off 3 bases at V and 0 bases at J, with 9 bases between the two ends. The germline CDR1 and CDR2 sequences are SEHNR and FQNEAQ (reference sequence). This CDR3 has 15 residues. The CDR3 DNA sequence: TGTGCCAGCAGCTTGGCAGGGGCTAGCAATCAGCCCCAGCATTTT. Its protein is CASSLAGASNQPQHF.

The rearrangement links TRBV4-1 to TRBJ2-7; D is ambiguous. The germline V gene encodes CDR1 MGHRA and CDR2 YSYEKL. The length of the CDR3 is 13 residues. The V end lost 3 bases, the J end lost 11 bases, and 17 bases lay between the germline ends. CDR3 sequence: CASSQGLVGKKYF. The DNA for the CDR3 is TGCGCCAGCAGCCAGGGTCTAGTAGGGAAAAAGTACTTC.

The V gene is TRBV9, the J gene TRBJ2-7; 7 bases map to TRBD1. V lost 3 bases to trimming and J lost 6 bases; unmatched junction nucleotides: 6. The germline V gene encodes CDR1 SGDLS and CDR2 YYNGEE. This CDR3 comprises 13 residues. The DNA for the CDR3 is TGTGCCAGCAGCGGTTACTCAGGGGGCGAGCAGTACTTC. This codes for CASSGYSGGEQYF.

This rearrangement joins TRBV5-1 to TRBJ1-3, with D possibly matching TRBD1 (6 bases). V shed 4 bases and J shed 0 bases, with 14 bases lying between them. CDR3 length equals 16 residues. Germline V CDR1 and CDR2: SGHRS, YFSETQ. The CDR3 sequence is CASSPQGILSGNTIYF. The CDR3 DNA reads TGCGCCAGCAGCCCCCAGGGGATCCTCTCTGGAAACACCATATATTTT. Full variable domain (rest looked up from reference TRBV5-1 and TRBJ1-3): KAGVTQTPRYLIKTRGQQVTLSCSPISGHRSVSWYQQTPGQGLQFLFEYFSETQRNKGNFPGRFSGRQFSNSRSEMNVSTLELGDSALYLCASSPQGILSGNTIYFGEGSWLTVV.

V usage is TRBV7-8 and J usage is TRBJ1-2, with 10 nucleotides matching TRBD1. CDR1 and CDR2 from the germline V gene are SGHVS and FQNEAQ. Germline trimming cut 5 bases from V and 2 bases from J; bases unmatched to any gene: 5. This CDR3 is 15 amino acids long. The CDR3, as DNA: TGTGCCAGCAGCCGGACAGGGGGTCCCAACTATGGCTACACCTTC. This gives the protein CASSRTGGPNYGYTF. The full variable domain, with the rest looked up from reference TRBV7-8 and TRBJ1-2, is GAGVSQSPRYKVAKRGQDVALRCDPISGHVSLFWYQQALGQGPEFLTYFQNEAQLDKSGLPSDRFFAERPEGSVSTLKIQRTQQEDSAVYLCASSRTGGPNYGYTFGSGTRLTVV.

The chain combines TRBV7-7 with TRBJ2-2; 9 nucleotides align to TRBD1. CDR1 is SSHAT and CDR2 is FNYEAQ in the germline V gene (reference sequence). The CDR3 loop spans 15 amino acids. The V gene end was trimmed by 1 base and the J gene end by 7 bases; junction bases not matched to a gene: 4. CDR3 residues: CASSLDRGPSGELFF. The DNA for the CDR3 is TGTGCCAGCAGCTTAGACAGGGGGCCGAGCGGGGAGCTGTTTTTT.

The J gene is TRBJ2-7, the V gene TRBV18, with 11 bases that match TRBD2. The CDR3 length is 15 residues. Germline trimming cut 6 bases from V and 3 bases from J; bases unmatched to any gene: 7. Looked up from germline, CDR1 is KGHSH and CDR2 is LQKENI. The CDR3 spells CASSPRLAGNYEQYF. The CDR3 bases are TGTGCCAGCTCGCCGAGACTAGCGGGAAACTACGAGCAGTACTTC.

The rearrangement uses TRBV18 and TRBJ2-7, with D possibly TRBD1 on 6 matching bases. Looked up from germline, CDR1 is KGHSH and CDR2 is LQKENI. This CDR3 spans 13 amino acids. Trimming cost V 3 bases and J 0 bases, with 6 bases left between them. The CDR3, as DNA: TGTGCCAGCTCACCGGGACACTCCTACGAGCAGTACTTC. This sequence encodes CASSPGHSYEQYF. Full variable domain (outside the CDR3, taken from reference TRBV18 and TRBJ2-7): NAGVMQNPRHLVRRRGQEARLRCSPMKGHSHVYWYRQLPEEGLKFMVYLQKENIIDESGMPKERFSAEFPKEGPSILRIQQVVRGDSAAYFCASSPGHSYEQYFGPGTRLTVT.

J is TRBJ2-1 and V is TRBV7-3; 7 bases map to TRBD2. Trimming cost V 5 bases and J 5 bases; bases outside gene matches: 12. There are 16 residues in the CDR3. Germline assignment: CDR1 SGHTA and CDR2 FQGTGA. CDR3 nucleotides: TGTGCCAGCAGCCCTGAGATAGCGGGCCGTAACAATGAGCAGTTCTTC. Its protein product is CASSPEIAGRNNEQFF. The full variable domain, in which reference TRBV7-3 and TRBJ2-1 provide the parts outside the CDR3, is GAGVSQTPSNKVTEKGKYVELRCDPISGHTALYWYRQSLGQGPEFLIYFQGTGAADDSGLPNDRFFAVRPEGSVSTLKIQRTERGDSAVYLCASSPEIAGRNNEQFFGPGTRLTVL.

CDR3 nucleotides: TGTGCCAGCAGTTTACCGTCAGGTTCCAATCAGCCCCAGCATTTT. It specifies CASSLPSGSNQPQHF. V usage is TRBV28 and J usage is TRBJ1-5; D remains unclear. This CDR3 spans 15 amino acids. Germline loops: CDR1 MDHEN, CDR2 SYDVKM. Deletions cut 2 bases from V and 3 bases from J, with 11 bases between.

V is TRBV14 and J is TRBJ1-6, with D perhaps matching TRBD1 (6 bases). Looked up from germline, CDR1 is SGHDN and CDR2 is FVKESK. Trimming removed 6 bases from V and 0 bases from J, with 18 bases in between. The CDR3 loop spans 18 amino acids. CDR3 in amino acids: CASRITGTSSSYNSPLHF. CDR3 bases: TGTGCCAGCAGGATTACAGGGACATCGAGCTCCTATAATTCACCCCTCCACTTT.

The chain employs TRBV25-1 and TRBJ2-3; possible D gene TRBD2, 6 bases. The CDR3 is 16 amino acids. V lost 6 bases to trimming and J lost 0 bases, with 16 bases between them. Per the germline V gene, CDR1 is MGHDK and CDR2 is SYGVNS. Here the CDR3 DNA reads TGTGCCAGCAGGGCGCGACGGGCGGGGAGCACAGATACGCAGTATTTT. Its protein product is CASRARRAGSTDTQYF.

V and J are TRBV29-1 and TRBJ2-7; TRBD1 is a possible D gene (6 bases). The length of the CDR3 is 11 residues. Germline-derived CDR1 and CDR2 are SQVTM and ANQGSEA. V was shortened by 6 bases and J by 4 bases, with 10 bases between the two germline ends. The CDR3: CSVAQGYEQYF. CDR3 nucleotides: TGCAGCGTCGCTCAGGGGTACGAGCAGTACTTC.

J is TRBJ2-5 and V is TRBV9; 8 nucleotides align to TRBD2. Germline CDR1 reads SGDLS; CDR2 reads YYNGEE. Unmatched junction bases numbered 4, after V lost 0 bases and J lost 0 bases. The CDR3 consists of 16 residues. The CDR3 DNA sequence: TGTGCCAGCAGCGTAGGTACTAGCGGCTACCAAGAGACCCAGTACTTC. Its translation: CASSVGTSGYQETQYF.